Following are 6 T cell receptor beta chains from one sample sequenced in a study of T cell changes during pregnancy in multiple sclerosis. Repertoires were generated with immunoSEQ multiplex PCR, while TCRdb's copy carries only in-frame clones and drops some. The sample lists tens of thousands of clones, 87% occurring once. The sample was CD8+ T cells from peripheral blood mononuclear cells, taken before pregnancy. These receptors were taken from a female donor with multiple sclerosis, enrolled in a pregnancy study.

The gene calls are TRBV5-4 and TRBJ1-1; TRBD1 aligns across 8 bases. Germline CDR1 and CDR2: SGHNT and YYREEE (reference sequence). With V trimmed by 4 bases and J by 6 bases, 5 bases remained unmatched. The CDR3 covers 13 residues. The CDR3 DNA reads TGTGCCAGCAGCCCGACAGGGGTACCTGAAGCTTTCTTT. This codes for CASSPTGVPEAFF.

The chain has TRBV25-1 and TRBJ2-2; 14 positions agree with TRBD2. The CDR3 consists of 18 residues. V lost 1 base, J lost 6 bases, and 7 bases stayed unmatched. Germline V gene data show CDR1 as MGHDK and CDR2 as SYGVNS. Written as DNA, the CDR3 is TGTGCCAGCAGTGAATCCGGGACTAGCGGGAGATTGCCCGGGGAGCTGTTTTTT. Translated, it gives CASSESGTSGRLPGELFF.

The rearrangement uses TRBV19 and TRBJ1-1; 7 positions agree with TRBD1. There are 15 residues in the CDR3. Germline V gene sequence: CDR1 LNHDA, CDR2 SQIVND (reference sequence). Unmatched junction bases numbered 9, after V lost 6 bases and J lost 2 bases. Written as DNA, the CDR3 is TGTGCCAGTAGCATCCAGGGACAGATAAACACTGAAGCTTTCTTT. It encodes CASSIQGQINTEAFF.

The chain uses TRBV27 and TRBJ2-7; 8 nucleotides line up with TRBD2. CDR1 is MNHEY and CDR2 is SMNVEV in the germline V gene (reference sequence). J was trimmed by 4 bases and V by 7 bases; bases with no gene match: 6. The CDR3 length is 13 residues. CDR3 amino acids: CASNGRGSYEQYF. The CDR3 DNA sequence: TGTGCCAGCAACGGGAGGGGTTCTTACGAGCAGTACTTC.

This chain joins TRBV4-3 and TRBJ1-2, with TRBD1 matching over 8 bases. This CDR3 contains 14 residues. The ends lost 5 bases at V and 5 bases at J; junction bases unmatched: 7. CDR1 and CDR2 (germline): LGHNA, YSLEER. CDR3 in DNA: TGCGCCAGCAGCGACCAGACAGGGGATTATGGCTACACCTTC. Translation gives CASSDQTGDYGYTF.

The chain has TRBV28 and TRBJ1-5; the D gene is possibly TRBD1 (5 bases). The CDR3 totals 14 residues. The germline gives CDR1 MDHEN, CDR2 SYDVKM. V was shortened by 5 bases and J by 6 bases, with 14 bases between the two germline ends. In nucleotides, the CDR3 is TGTGCCAGCAGTCCCCGCAGGGTGGGTCAGCCCCAGCATTTT. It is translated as CASSPRRVGQPQHF.